This T cell receptor beta chain was profiled in a study of T cell responses to AZD1222 COVID-19 vaccine. Profiled with immunoSEQ multiplex PCR; TCRdb holds only in-frame clones, not every one. Of some 170,000 clones in the sample, approximately 90% were seen once. The CDR3 is made up of 15 amino acids. V trimming: 5 bases; J trimming: 10 bases; junction bases outside the gene matches: 17. Germline loops: CDR1 DFQATT, CDR2 SNEGSKA (reference sequence). This chain links TRBV20-1 with TRBJ2-1; 7 nucleotides agree with TRBD2. The sequencing here drew on peripheral blood, taken 28 days after the second dose of the MenACWY control vaccine. This receptor was identified in an adult who received the MenACWY meningococcal vaccine as a control. CDR3 amino acids: CSARDTSEVLREQFF. The CDR3 DNA is TGCAGTGCTCGTGATACTAGCGAGGTCCTTCGGGAGCAGTTCTTC.